This entry is about one T cell receptor beta chain. The antigen is undetermined. These data are taken from a study of T-cell memory formation after mild COVID-19. Study-level points and caveats: CD4/CD8 balance held among clones contracting day 15 to 85, and later expanders leaned CD4+.

There are 13 residues in the CDR3. Per germline, CDR1 SQVTM and CDR2 ANQGSEA. J gave up 4 bases and V 6 bases, and 9 bases lay outside the gene matches. Researchers used 5'RACE with constant-segment primers to make TCR alpha and TCR beta cDNA libraries that carry sample barcodes and UMIs. TCRdb reanalysed the 5' RACE reads using MiXCR and keeps one entry per CDR3 protein. The sample yields 92,000 or so distinct CDR3 sequences, roughly an eighth seen once. The sequenced material came from PBMCs or a T cell subset sorted from them (not recorded which). This rearrangement joins TRBV29-1 to TRBJ2-7, with TRBD2 matching over 7 bases. The TCR sequence derives from an adult woman who had mild COVID-19 (a few samples of this study predate the infection). Cell type and time point are not known. CDR3 nucleotide sequence: TGCAGCGTCCCCAGCGGGACTACTTACGAGCAGTACTTC. This codes for CSVPSGTTYEQYF.